The 6 T cell receptor beta chains in this list originate from one sample, sequenced in a study of cytomegalovirus exposure and HLA in healthy donors. Primers included in the PCR were 60 Vbeta and 13 Jbeta primers. TCRdb's table, derived via immunoSEQ multiplex PCR, lists solely in-frame clones and lacks some. The sample has some 220,000 clones, 77% seen once; the top ten hold roughly 2.5%. The sequencing sample was made of PBMCs. The receptors were sampled from a woman aged 55-75 years in good health and CMV-seropositive.

With regard to this clone: The same CDR3 can be traced to other DNA sequences in this sample. The V and J genes are TRBV6-5 and TRBJ1-1; the match to TRBD1 covers 7 bases. CDR3 length: 15 amino acids. Germline trimming cut 0 bases from V and 3 bases from J; bases unmatched to any gene: 4. Germline V gene sequence: CDR1 MNHEY, CDR2 SVGAGI. CDR3 residues: CASSYSTRGDTEAFF. CDR3 nucleotides: TGTGCCAGCAGTTACTCGACCAGGGGGGACACTGAAGCTTTCTTT.

This chain uses TRBV18 with TRBJ2-3, with 7 nucleotides matching TRBD1. In germline, CDR1 is KGHSH, CDR2 LQKENI. The ends lost 4 bases at V and 2 bases at J; junction bases unmatched: 21. The CDR3 length is 20 residues. This CDR3 reads CASSRLDIGGAPYNTDTQYF. The CDR3 bases are TGTGCCAGCTCACGACTCGACATAGGGGGCGCACCGTATAACACAGATACGCAGTATTTT.

This clone has only a few counts. The sample carries other DNA sequences with the same CDR3. The V gene is TRBV19, the J gene TRBJ2-7; D possibly corresponds to TRBD1 (6 bases). Trimming pared 8 bases from V and 1 base from J, leaving 15 bases between. Germline CDR1 reads LNHDA; CDR2 reads SQIVND (reference sequence). The CDR3 runs to 14 residues. CDR3 nucleotide sequence: TGTGCCAGTTCCACCTCCAGGGGATCCTACGAGCAGTACTTC. It encodes CASSTSRGSYEQYF.

The chain uses TRBV2 and TRBJ2-5; TRBD1 matches at 7 bases. Losses at the gene ends were 7 bases for V and 5 bases for J; bases not matched to a gene: 10. Germline CDR1 reads SNHLY; CDR2 reads FYNNEI. The CDR3 sequence is 14 residues long. The CDR3 is CASIRQGGFETQYF. For the CDR3, the DNA is TGTGCCAGCATCCGACAGGGCGGTTTTGAGACCCAGTACTTC.

The chain combines TRBV10-3 with TRBJ1-2; weak D call: TRBD1 (5 bases). The CDR3 runs 13 residues. The V gene lost 10 bases and the J gene lost 7 bases, with 19 bases spanning the gap. The germline CDR1 and CDR2 sequences are ENHRY and SYGVKD. This CDR3 is CATHPQRGGGYTF. DNA for the CDR3: TGTGCCACCCACCCCCAACGGGGGGGTGGCTACACCTTC.

The chain links TRBV18 to TRBJ1-5; D not resolved. This CDR3 is built from 15 residues. V was clipped by 2 bases and J by 0 bases, with 8 bases between them. The germline V gene encodes CDR1 KGHSH and CDR2 LQKENI. DNA for the CDR3: TGTGCCAGCTCACCATCGGGTGTTAGCAATCAGCCCCAGCATTTT. It encodes CASSPSGVSNQPQHF. The whole variable domain, filled in from reference TRBV18 and TRBJ1-5, reads NAGVMQNPRHLVRRRGQEARLRCSPMKGHSHVYWYRQLPEEGLKFMVYLQKENIIDESGMPKERFSAEFPKEGPSILRIQQVVRGDSAAYFCASSPSGVSNQPQHFGDGTRLSIL.